This T cell receptor (beta chain) was observed in a study of cytomegalovirus exposure and HLA in healthy donors. PCR was performed using 60 Vbeta and 13 Jbeta primers. The assay was immunoSEQ multiplex PCR, and TCRdb's table has in-frame clones only and misses some. Here the sample spans about 200,000 clones, 86% being singletons. Study-wide results and limits: There were a few CMV-associated chains whose specificity for CMV antigens was confirmed in vitro. A later analysis reportedly found fewer N-insertions in an Asian-associated ancestry cluster than the approximately 670-donor mean. Most TCR sequences were seen very rarely across donors, but some public TCRs occurred in many. Cytomegalovirus-associated status was assigned to fewer than 200 TCR beta chains.

The CDR3 is 15 residues long. The germline gives CDR1 SQVTM, CDR2 ANQGSEA. Trimming removed 1 base from V and 4 bases from J; junction bases left unmatched: 6. Concerning this clone itself: Its target is not known.

This chain uses TRBV29-1 with TRBJ2-1; 8 nucleotides line up with TRBD2. The sequenced sample was PBMCs. The receptor's source is a woman in her 30s in good health and CMV-seronegative. The CDR3 here is CSVEGSGRTYNEQFF. In DNA, the CDR3 is TGCAGCGTTGAAGGGAGCGGGAGAACTTACAATGAGCAGTTCTTC.